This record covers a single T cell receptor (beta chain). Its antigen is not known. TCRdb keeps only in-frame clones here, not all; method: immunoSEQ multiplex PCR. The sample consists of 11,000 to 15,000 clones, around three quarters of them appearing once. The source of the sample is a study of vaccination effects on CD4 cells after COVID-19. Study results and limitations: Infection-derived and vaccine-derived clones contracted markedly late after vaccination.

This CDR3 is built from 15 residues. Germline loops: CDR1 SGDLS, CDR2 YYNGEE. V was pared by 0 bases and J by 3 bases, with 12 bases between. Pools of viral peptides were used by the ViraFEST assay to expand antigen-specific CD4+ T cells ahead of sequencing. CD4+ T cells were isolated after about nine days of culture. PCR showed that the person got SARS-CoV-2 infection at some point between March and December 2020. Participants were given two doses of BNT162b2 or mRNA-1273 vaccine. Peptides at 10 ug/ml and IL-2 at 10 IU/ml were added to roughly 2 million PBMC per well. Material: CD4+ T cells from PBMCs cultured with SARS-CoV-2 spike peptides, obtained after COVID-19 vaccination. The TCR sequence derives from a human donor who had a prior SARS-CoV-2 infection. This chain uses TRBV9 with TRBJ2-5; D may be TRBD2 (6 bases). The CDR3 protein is CASSVGWGTEETQYF. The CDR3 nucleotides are TGTGCCAGCAGCGTAGGTTGGGGGACTGAAGAGACCCAGTACTTC.